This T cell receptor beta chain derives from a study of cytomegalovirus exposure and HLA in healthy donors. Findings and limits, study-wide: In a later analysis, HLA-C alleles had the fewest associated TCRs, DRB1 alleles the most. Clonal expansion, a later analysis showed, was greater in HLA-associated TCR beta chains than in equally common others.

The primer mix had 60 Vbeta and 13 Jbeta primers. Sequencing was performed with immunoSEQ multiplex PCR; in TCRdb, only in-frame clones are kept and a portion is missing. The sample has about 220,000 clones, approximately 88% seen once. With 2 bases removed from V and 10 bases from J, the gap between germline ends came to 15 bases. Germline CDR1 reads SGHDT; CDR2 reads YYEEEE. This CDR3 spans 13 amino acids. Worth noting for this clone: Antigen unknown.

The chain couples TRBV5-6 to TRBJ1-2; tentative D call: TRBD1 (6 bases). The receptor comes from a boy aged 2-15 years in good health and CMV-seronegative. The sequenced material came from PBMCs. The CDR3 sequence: CASSLEQGRFYTF. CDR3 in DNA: TGTGCCAGCAGCTTAGAACAGGGCCGGTTCTACACCTTC.